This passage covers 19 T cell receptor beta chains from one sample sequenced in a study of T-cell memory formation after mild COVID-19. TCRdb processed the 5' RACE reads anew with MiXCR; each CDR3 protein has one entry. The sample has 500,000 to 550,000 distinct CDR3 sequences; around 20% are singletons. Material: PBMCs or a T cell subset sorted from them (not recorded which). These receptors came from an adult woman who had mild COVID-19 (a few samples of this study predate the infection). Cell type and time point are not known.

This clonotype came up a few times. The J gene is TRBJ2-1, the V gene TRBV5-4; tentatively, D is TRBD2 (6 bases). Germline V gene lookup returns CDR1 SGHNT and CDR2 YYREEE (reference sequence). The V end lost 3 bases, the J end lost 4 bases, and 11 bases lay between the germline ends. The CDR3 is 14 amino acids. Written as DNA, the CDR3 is TGTGCCAGCAGCTCGGGAGCCGGTTACAATGAGCAGTTCTTC. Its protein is CASSSGAGYNEQFF.

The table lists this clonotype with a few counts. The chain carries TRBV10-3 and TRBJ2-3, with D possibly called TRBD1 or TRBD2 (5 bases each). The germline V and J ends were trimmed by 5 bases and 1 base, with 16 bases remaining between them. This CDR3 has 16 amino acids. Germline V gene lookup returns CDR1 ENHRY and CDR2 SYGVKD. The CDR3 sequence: CAISPEGQGGTDTQYF. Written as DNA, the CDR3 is TGTGCCATCAGTCCCGAGGGGCAGGGAGGCACAGATACGCAGTATTTT.

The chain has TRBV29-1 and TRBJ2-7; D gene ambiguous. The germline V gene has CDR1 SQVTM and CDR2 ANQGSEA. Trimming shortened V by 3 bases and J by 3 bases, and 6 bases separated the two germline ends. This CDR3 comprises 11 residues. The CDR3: CSVDEGYEQYF. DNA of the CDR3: TGCAGCGTTGATGAAGGCTACGAGCAGTACTTC.

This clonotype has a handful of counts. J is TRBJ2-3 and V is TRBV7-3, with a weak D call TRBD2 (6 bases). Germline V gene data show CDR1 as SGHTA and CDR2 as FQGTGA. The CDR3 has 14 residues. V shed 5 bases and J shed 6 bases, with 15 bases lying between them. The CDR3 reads CASSLRDSADTQYF. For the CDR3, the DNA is TGTGCCAGCAGCCTAAGGGACTCCGCGGATACGCAGTATTTT.

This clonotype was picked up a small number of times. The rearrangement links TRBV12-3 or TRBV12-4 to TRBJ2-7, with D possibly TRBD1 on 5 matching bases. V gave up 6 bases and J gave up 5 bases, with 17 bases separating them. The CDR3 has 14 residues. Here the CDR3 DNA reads TGTGCCAGCAGAGGGGCAGGTGCTGGCCACGAGCAGTACTTC. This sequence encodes CASRGAGAGHEQYF.

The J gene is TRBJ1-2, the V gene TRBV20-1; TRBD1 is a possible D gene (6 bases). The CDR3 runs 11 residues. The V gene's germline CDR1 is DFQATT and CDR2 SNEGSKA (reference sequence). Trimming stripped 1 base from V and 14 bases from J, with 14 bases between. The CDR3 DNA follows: TGCAGTGCTAGAGGACCAGGGGTGACGACCTTC. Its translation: CSARGPGVTTF.

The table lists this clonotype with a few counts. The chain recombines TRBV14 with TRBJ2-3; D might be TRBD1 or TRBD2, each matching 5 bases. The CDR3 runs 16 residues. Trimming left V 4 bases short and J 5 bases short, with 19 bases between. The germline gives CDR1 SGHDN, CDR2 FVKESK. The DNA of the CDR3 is TGTGCCAGCAGCCGGTCCTTCGGGGCCGCGGAAGATACGCAGTATTTT. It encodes CASSRSFGAAEDTQYF.

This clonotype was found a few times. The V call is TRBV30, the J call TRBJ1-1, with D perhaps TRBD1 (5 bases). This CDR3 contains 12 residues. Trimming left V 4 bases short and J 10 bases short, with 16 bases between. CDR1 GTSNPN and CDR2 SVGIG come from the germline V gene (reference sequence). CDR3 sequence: CAWKGTAVGAFF. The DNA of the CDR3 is TGTGCCTGGAAGGGGACGGCAGTCGGAGCTTTCTTT.

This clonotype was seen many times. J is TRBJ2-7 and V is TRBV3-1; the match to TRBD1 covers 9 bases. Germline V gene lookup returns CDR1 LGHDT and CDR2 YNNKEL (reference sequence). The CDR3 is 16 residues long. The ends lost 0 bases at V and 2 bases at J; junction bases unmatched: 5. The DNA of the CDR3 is TGTGCCAGCAGCCAAGAGGGACAGGGACCCCCCTACGAGCAGTACTTC. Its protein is CASSQEGQGPPYEQYF.

CDR3 sequence: CASSLAGLGNTEAFF. The CDR3 region has the DNA TGCGCCAGCAGCTTGGCGGGTCTAGGTAACACTGAAGCTTTCTTT. The rearrangement uses TRBV5-1 and TRBJ1-1; no reliable D call. CDR1 and CDR2 (germline): SGHRS, YFSETQ. The CDR3 totals 15 residues. V shed 0 bases and J shed 2 bases, with 11 bases lying between them.

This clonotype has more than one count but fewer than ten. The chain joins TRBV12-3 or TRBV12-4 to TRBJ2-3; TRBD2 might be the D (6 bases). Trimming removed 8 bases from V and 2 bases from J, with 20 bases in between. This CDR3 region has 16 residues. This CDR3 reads CASLTEGWAHTDTQYF. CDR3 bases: TGTGCCAGCCTAACGGAGGGTTGGGCTCACACAGATACGCAGTATTTT.

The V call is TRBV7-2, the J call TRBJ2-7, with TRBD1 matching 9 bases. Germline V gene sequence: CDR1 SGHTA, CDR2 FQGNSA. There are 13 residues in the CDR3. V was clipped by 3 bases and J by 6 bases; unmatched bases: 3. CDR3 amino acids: CASSLLTGGEQYF. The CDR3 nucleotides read TGTGCCAGCAGCTTGCTGACAGGGGGCGAGCAGTACTTC.

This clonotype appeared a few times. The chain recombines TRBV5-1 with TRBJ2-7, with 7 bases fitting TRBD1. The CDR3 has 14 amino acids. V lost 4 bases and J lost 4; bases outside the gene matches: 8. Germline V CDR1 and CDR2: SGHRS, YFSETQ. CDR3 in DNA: TGCGCCAGCAGCACAGCCCGCAGGGGGTACGAGCAGTACTTC. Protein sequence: CASSTARRGYEQYF.

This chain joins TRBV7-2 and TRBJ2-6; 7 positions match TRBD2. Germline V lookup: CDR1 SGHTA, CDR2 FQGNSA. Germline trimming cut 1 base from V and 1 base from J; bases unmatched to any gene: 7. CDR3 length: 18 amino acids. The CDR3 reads CASSLVGGSKSGANVLTF. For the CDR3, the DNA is TGTGCCAGCAGCTTAGTGGGCGGGAGTAAGTCTGGGGCCAACGTCCTGACTTTC.

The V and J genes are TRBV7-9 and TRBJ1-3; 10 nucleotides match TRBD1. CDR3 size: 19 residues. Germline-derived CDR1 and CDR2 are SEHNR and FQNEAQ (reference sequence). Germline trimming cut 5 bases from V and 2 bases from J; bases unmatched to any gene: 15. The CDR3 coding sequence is TGTGCCAGCAGCCTAGGCTGGACAGGGGGATTCACGGCTGGAAACACCATATATTTT. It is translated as CASSLGWTGGFTAGNTIYF.

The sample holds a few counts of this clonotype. The CDR3 spells CASSSTAREGSPLHF. The CDR3 DNA reads TGTGCCAGCAGTTCGACAGCTAGAGAGGGGTCACCCCTCCACTTT. This chain connects TRBV6-5 to TRBJ1-6, with D possibly matching TRBD1 (5 bases). The V gene's germline CDR1 is MNHEY and CDR2 SVGAGI. Trimming pared 4 bases from V and 10 bases from J, leaving 17 bases between. The CDR3 is made up of 15 amino acids.

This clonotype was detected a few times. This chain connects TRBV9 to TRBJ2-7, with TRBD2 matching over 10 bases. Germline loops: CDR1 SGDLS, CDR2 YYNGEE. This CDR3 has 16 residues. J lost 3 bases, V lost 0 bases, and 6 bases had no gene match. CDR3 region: CASSVDERGGSYEQYF. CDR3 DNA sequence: TGTGCCAGCAGCGTAGACGAGCGGGGGGGCAGCTACGAGCAGTACTTC. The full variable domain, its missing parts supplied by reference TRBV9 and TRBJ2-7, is DSGVTQTPKHLITATGQRVTLRCSPRSGDLSVYWYQQSLDQGLQFLIQYYNGEERAKGNILERFSAQQFPDLHSELNLSSLELGDSALYFCASSVDERGGSYEQYFGPGTRLTVT.

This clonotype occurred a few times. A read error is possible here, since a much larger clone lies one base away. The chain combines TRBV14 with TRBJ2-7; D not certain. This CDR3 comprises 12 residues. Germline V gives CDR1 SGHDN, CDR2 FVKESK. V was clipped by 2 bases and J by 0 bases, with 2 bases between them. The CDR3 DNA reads TGTGCCAGCAGCCAAATCTCCTACGAGCAGTACTTC. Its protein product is CASSQISYEQYF.

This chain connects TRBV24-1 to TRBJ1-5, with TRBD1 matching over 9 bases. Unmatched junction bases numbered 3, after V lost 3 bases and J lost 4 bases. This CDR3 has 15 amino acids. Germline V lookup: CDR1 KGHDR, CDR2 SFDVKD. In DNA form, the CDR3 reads TGTGCCACCAGTGATATAGGGACAGGGAATCAGCCCCAGCATTTT. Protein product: CATSDIGTGNQPQHF.